Below, 9 T cell receptor beta chains from the same sample are listed, as sequenced in a study of blood T cells in healthy people across ages. Combining a sample-barcoded 5' primer with a J-beta primer mix, a second PCR ran for 7 to 11 cycles. TCRdb called the 5' RACE reads again in MiXCR, with one record for every CDR3 protein. Of 750,000 to 950,000 distinct CDR3 sequences in the sample, just under 30% were seen once. These data were also filed under a second study, of T cells of mothers and their children.

The sequencing sample was made of blood. All receptors come from a middle-aged woman in good health.

Comments on this clonotype: One end of the junction does not line up with germline, which may come from a read error. J is TRBJ1-2 and V is TRBV7-9; D perhaps matches TRBD1 (5 bases). The germline gives CDR1 SEHNR, CDR2 FQNEAQ (reference sequence). This CDR3 spans 15 amino acids. The CDR3 region is CASSRGYQCPYDYTF. CDR3 nucleotides: TGTGCCAGCAGCCGGGGGTACCAGTGCCCCTATGACTACACCTTC.

The sample holds many counts of this clonotype. This sequence joins TRBV12-3 or TRBV12-4 and TRBJ2-3, with D perhaps matching TRBD1 or TRBD2 (5 bases each). Trimming shortened V by 6 bases and J by 6 bases, and 16 bases separated the two germline ends. This CDR3 spans 14 amino acids. CDR3 coding DNA: TGTGCCAGCAGAGCCGGGACCCCTGGGGATACGCAGTATTTT. This gives the protein CASRAGTPGDTQYF.

Notes on this clonotype: A read error may produce the germline difference seen at one junction end. V and J are TRBV12-3 or TRBV12-4 and TRBJ2-3; D gene uncertain. The length of the CDR3 is 14 residues. This CDR3 reads CASTSGPGTDAQYF. In DNA, the CDR3 is TGTGCCAGCACCTCCGGACCGGGCACAGATGCGCAGTATTTT.

This clonotype was seen repeatedly, ten times or more. The rearrangement links TRBV20-1 to TRBJ2-7; D gene unclear. This CDR3 is 12 amino acids long. Germline V lookup: CDR1 DFQATT, CDR2 SNEGSKA (reference sequence). Trimming cost V 1 base and J 6 bases, with 10 bases left between them. CDR3 DNA sequence: TGCAGTGCTAGAGGGCGAACAACCGAGCAGTACTTC. Encoded protein: CSARGRTTEQYF.

This clonotype was detected only a few times. This chain uses TRBV9 with TRBJ2-3; a possible D gene is TRBD1 (5 bases). Germline V lookup: CDR1 SGDLS, CDR2 YYNGEE. The CDR3 runs 15 residues. V was trimmed by 0 bases and J by 1 base, leaving 9 bases between them. CDR3 sequence reads: CASSVGIGGTDTQYF. For the CDR3, the DNA is TGTGCCAGCAGCGTAGGAATAGGGGGCACAGATACGCAGTATTTT.

There are many counts of this clonotype. The chain uses TRBV6-5 and TRBJ2-3; D unresolved. With 0 bases removed from V and 5 bases from J, the gap between germline ends came to 15 bases. Germline values: CDR1 MNHEY, CDR2 SVGAGI. This CDR3 has 16 amino acids. Written as DNA, the CDR3 is TGTGCCAGCAGTTACTCCCCGAGAAGAAGTGGAGATACGCAGTATTTT. It yields the protein CASSYSPRRSGDTQYF.

This clonotype was observed a few times. The chain employs TRBV9 and TRBJ1-1; 7 nucleotides agree with TRBD1. This CDR3 is 14 amino acids long. Germline V gives CDR1 SGDLS, CDR2 YYNGEE. V lost 0 bases and J lost 8; bases outside the gene matches: 7. In DNA, the CDR3 is TGTGCCAGCAGCGTAGGAGGGGGCGTCGAGGAAGCTTTCTTT. As protein: CASSVGGGVEEAFF.

The CDR3 sequence is CASSPVDGVPTEAFF. The CDR3 DNA reads as TGTGCCAGCAGCCCAGTGGACGGAGTCCCAACTGAAGCTTTCTTT. The chain recombines TRBV7-6 with TRBJ1-1; D remains unclear. Germline V gives CDR1 SGHVS, CDR2 FNYEAQ. The CDR3 contains 15 residues. V lost 5 bases and J lost 5, with 18 bases in between.

The chain is built from TRBV5-1 and TRBJ2-6; D is possibly TRBD2 (5 bases). Per germline, CDR1 SGHRS and CDR2 YFSETQ. The CDR3 is 15 residues long. V was shortened by 2 bases and J by 2 bases, with 8 bases between the two germline ends. In DNA form, the CDR3 reads TGCGCCAGCAGCTTCGAGGGAACTGGGGCCAACGTCCTGACTTTC. Protein product: CASSFEGTGANVLTF.